The next 8 T cell receptor beta chains were all read from a single sample in a study of beta chain features in type 1 diabetes. The authors reverse transcribed all of the isolated RNA, so sequencing captured expressed TCRB transcripts. The method was immunoSEQ multiplex PCR; TCRdb's version includes in-frame clones alone and lacks a portion of them. This sample has roughly 240,000 clones; 20% to 25% occur once, and the top ten carry roughly 0.011%. Study observations and caveats: A moderate, significant TCRB CDR3 shortening appeared in type 1 diabetes across four CD4+ subsets.

Antigen specificity for these receptors is unknown. Input material: naive CD4+ T cells from blood. These receptors were collected from a woman aged 25 to 39 with type 1 diabetes.

The chain combines TRBV7-9 with TRBJ2-7; 10 bases are a match to TRBD1. The germline V gene encodes CDR1 SEHNR and CDR2 FQNEAQ (reference sequence). CDR3 size: 13 residues. V gave up 3 bases and J gave up 8 bases; unmatched junction bases: 4. The CDR3 loop reads CASSLGTGEKQYF. The CDR3 DNA sequence: TGTGCCAGCAGCTTGGGGACAGGGGAAAAGCAGTACTTC.

This sequence joins TRBV9 and TRBJ2-7; D unclear. V lost 0 bases to trimming and J lost 3 bases, with 10 bases between them. In germline, CDR1 is SGDLS, CDR2 YYNGEE. The CDR3 loop spans 14 amino acids. In DNA form, the CDR3 reads TGTGCCAGCAGCGTAGGGCTAGACGGCTACGAGCAGTACTTC. Its translation is CASSVGLDGYEQYF.

A few counts support this clone. The V gene is TRBV29-1, the J gene TRBJ1-1; TRBD1 is a possible D gene (5 bases). Per the germline V gene, CDR1 is SQVTM and CDR2 is ANQGSEA. This CDR3 has 11 residues. V was shortened by 4 bases and J by 10 bases, with 13 bases between the two germline ends. The CDR3 spells CSVVQGVRAFF. The CDR3 coding sequence is TGCAGCGTTGTTCAGGGCGTTCGAGCTTTCTTT.

This sequence joins TRBV6-6 and TRBJ2-7; TRBD2 matches at 7 bases. Trimming cost V 7 bases and J 2 bases; bases outside gene matches: 5. The CDR3 covers 13 residues. The germline V gene encodes CDR1 MNHNY and CDR2 SVGAGI (reference sequence). CDR3 DNA: TGTGCCAGCAAGTGGGAGGGCCCCTACGAGCAGTACTTC. Its translation is CASKWEGPYEQYF.

This clone was seen a handful of times. The chain employs TRBV7-9 and TRBJ2-1; 10 nucleotides line up with TRBD2. Trimming took 5 bases from V and 10 from J; bases not matched to a gene: 11. This CDR3 region has 15 residues. Germline lookup yields CDR1 SEHNR and CDR2 FQNEAQ (reference sequence). For the CDR3, the DNA is TGTGCCAGCAGCCCCCGTCTAGCGGGAGCGAGGGAGCAGTTCTTC. Translating gives CASSPRLAGAREQFF.

This clone appeared a few times. The chain recombines TRBV6-6 with TRBJ2-7, with D perhaps TRBD2 (6 bases). The CDR3 runs 15 residues. Between the trimmed V and J ends, which lost 8 bases and 1 base, there was a span of 18 bases. Germline V gene sequence: CDR1 MNHNY, CDR2 SVGAGI (reference sequence). This CDR3 is CASLSGVGLSYEQYF. DNA of the CDR3: TGTGCCAGCTTGTCGGGAGTGGGGCTTTCCTACGAGCAGTACTTC.

In its sample, this clone was seen a few times. The V call is TRBV30, the J call TRBJ2-5; D is possibly TRBD1 (6 bases). This CDR3 spans 14 amino acids. Germline V gene lookup returns CDR1 GTSNPN and CDR2 SVGIG (reference sequence). Trimming pared 3 bases from V and 4 bases from J, leaving 15 bases between. The CDR3 coding sequence is TGTGCCTGGAGGGGGGACAAGGGATCAGAGACCCAGTACTTC. Protein: CAWRGDKGSETQYF.

The chain couples TRBV30 to TRBJ1-1; maybe TRBD1 (5 bases). The CDR3 extends over 12 amino acids. The V gene's germline CDR1 is GTSNPN and CDR2 SVGIG (reference sequence). V lost 8 bases, J lost 5 bases, and 15 bases lay in between. The CDR3 here is CAQGRGGTEAFF. CDR3 nucleotide sequence: TGTGCCCAAGGGAGGGGAGGAACTGAAGCTTTCTTT.